This TCR beta chain was recovered during a study of blood T cell repertoires in COVID-19. Study information: Material from acute and convalescent COVID-19 was sourced from the United States, Italy and Spain. From T cells, B-cell-depleted T cells, or PBMCs came the material, which was cDNA or gDNA.

The authors' processing: Quantification of nucleated cells was approximated via reference gene primer amplification. Measured with immunoSEQ multiplex PCR; TCRdb has only the in-frame clones, and not every one. The V and J calls and the clone size are those of that table, but D and trimming were determined from the DNA. The repertoire holds approximately 210,000 clones, with less than 90% as singletons. The sample holds a few counts of this clone. The sequencing sample was made of peripheral blood. The clonotype originates from a middle-aged man with acute or convalescent COVID-19.

The CDR3 DNA reads as TGTGCCAGCAGCTTGACAGGGGTTAATGAAAAACTGTTTTTT. It codes for CASSLTGVNEKLFF. The chain uses TRBV5-6 and TRBJ1-4, with 7 bases fitting TRBD1. Germline assignment: CDR1 SGHDT and CDR2 YYEEEE. This CDR3 is built from 14 residues. Losses at the gene ends were 1 base for V and 4 bases for J; bases not matched to a gene: 1.